This TCR beta chain came from a study of somatic mutations in cytotoxic T cells in rheumatoid arthritis (TCRdb year 2017). About the study as a whole: Patient peripheral blood (around 30 ml EDTA) was drawn right after diagnosis and before any treatment started. Patient and control groups had essentially identical median ages. TCRB deep sequencing covered 65 to 80 patients with rheumatoid arthritis along with approximately 20 healthy controls. Some V beta antibody-stained T-cell populations were flow-sorted on a FACSAria II or Sony SH800 at nearly 100% purity, and sorted V beta1+ cells also underwent TCRB sequencing. To characterize clonality, the study used TCRB deep sequencing while asking whether somatic mutations are carried by expanded CD8+ T-cell clones in newly diagnosed, untreated rheumatoid arthritis. Overall results and qualifications from the work: Rheumatoid arthritis patients and age-matched healthy controls did not significantly differ in CD8+ T-cell clonality. The slight TRBV07 underrepresentation in patients was not adjusted for multiple comparisons. Viral specificity could not be ruled out by absence from virus-specific databases, and the antigen targets of the expanded CD8+ clones remained unknown. In about an eighth of the roughly 60 patients the largest CD8+ clone exceeded 20% of CD8+ cells, and several identical CD8+ TCRB sequences were shared between blood and synovial fluid. In patients, CD8+ clonality rose with age (Spearman r ~ 0.5), which was not the case in healthy controls.

Genomic DNA underwent TCRB CDR3 sequencing using the immunoSEQ assay. The published analysis was carried out like this. When patient CD8+ clones exceeding 1% were checked against published virus-specific TCRB sequences, only a few matched. Only productive TCRB rearrangements were included in the analyses. A clone was defined by a unique TCRB CDR3 sequence, and clonality was computed as a productive clonality index based on Shannon entropy. To calculate repertoire overlap between two samples, the template counts of each clone were considered relative to each sample's total templates. V-gene usage from TCRB sequencing and V-gene usage measured by flow cytometry were correlated (Spearman r of around 0.6). The clones in this table, taken by TCRdb from immuneACCESS, are in-frame only. Not every clone is retained; where verified, under half of the shortfall comes from an unresolved V gene, and the cause of the rest is unknown. The D gene and trimming were derived from the DNA, and the V and J assignments and clone size from that table. In all, the sample holds 15,000 or so clones, and more than 65% of those were seen once. The leading ten clones occupy 17% of the sample.

Only one count was recorded for this clone. What this receptor recognizes is not known. Qualities for individual bases were not recorded, and no much larger clone is one base off. The germline V gene (reference sequence) yields LNHDA for CDR1 and SQIVND for CDR2. The CDR3 covers 18 residues, taking in both the cysteine and the phenylalanine. Of all the DNA, just the CDR3 is kept, 54 bases in frame from base 1. V loses 3 bases, J loses 4 bases, and the germline ends lie 22 bases apart. Flow cytometry confirmed the purity of CD4+ and CD8+ cells that had been isolated by positive magnetic bead selection on an AutoMACS. A TCR V beta antibody panel was used in flow cytometry to screen first for clonal expansions, which were then characterized by TCRB deep sequencing of sorted CD8+ fractions. Peripheral blood mononuclear cells were isolated by Ficoll-Paque PLUS density gradient separation. Using Nucleospin Tissue or Tissue XS kits, DNA was extracted from CD4-enriched, CD8-enriched or PBMC samples, with quantification by a Qubit 2.0 fluorometer.

The source is an adult with rheumatoid arthritis. Rearrangement joined TRBV19 to TRBJ1-3; tentative D gene TRBD1, with 5 bases matching. What was sequenced was CD8+ T cells sorted from blood. CDR3 sequence: CASSITTRGGEVGNTIYF. The nucleotide sequence reads TGTGCCAGTAGTATTACCACCCGGGGAGGGGAAGTCGGAAACACCATATATTTT. With the rest looked up from the reference TRBV19 and TRBJ1-3 genes rather than sequenced, the full variable domain is DGGITQSPKYLFRKEGQNVTLSCEQNLNHDAMYWYRQDPGQGLRLIYYSQIVNDFQKGDIAEGYSVSREKKESFPLTVTSAQKNPTAFYLCASSITTRGGEVGNTIYFGEGSWLTVV.